The 23 T cell receptor beta chains below were found in one sample sequenced in a study of beta chain features in type 1 diabetes. Study results and caveats: Among patients with Type 1 diabetes, TCRB CDR3s were moderately but significantly shorter in every one of the four CD4+ subsets.

Antigen specificity for these receptors is unknown. Since all of the isolated RNA was reverse transcribed, expressed TCRB transcripts were what got sequenced. Produced via immunoSEQ multiplex PCR; TCRdb's table is partial and in-frame only. The top ten clones hold 2% to 3% of a sample with approximately 130,000 clones, around a sixth of them seen once. The sample taken for sequencing was central memory CD4+ T cells from blood. Source of these receptors: a man aged 18-30 years with type 1 diabetes.

V usage is TRBV28 and J usage is TRBJ2-7; unclear D gene. This CDR3 region has 15 residues. Germline loops: CDR1 MDHEN, CDR2 SYDVKM. Deletions cut 3 bases from V and 2 bases from J, with 14 bases between. CDR3 DNA: TGTGCCAGCAGTTTCGAGGCACTTGGGCCCTACGAGCAGTACTTC. Amino acid sequence: CASSFEALGPYEQYF.

The gene calls are TRBV30 and TRBJ1-2, with D uncertain. The germline CDR1 and CDR2 sequences are GTSNPN and SVGIG (reference sequence). V lost 0 bases and J lost 2, with 19 bases in between. CDR3 size: 17 residues. CDR3 residues: CAWSVRSRLRGNYGYTF. The CDR3 DNA follows: TGTGCCTGGAGTGTACGGTCGAGGTTACGGGGAAACTATGGCTACACCTTC.

The J gene is TRBJ2-1, the V gene TRBV7-9, with TRBD2 as a possible D gene (5 bases). The CDR3 extends over 15 amino acids. Germline lookup yields CDR1 SEHNR and CDR2 FQNEAQ (reference sequence). Trimming shortened V by 4 bases and J by 6 bases, and 16 bases separated the two germline ends. In DNA form, the CDR3 reads TGTGCCAGCAGCTCCCGGGGTACCCCCTCCAATGAGCAGTTCTTC. Protein product: CASSSRGTPSNEQFF.

V and J are TRBV19 and TRBJ2-1, with TRBD2 as a possible D gene (5 bases). The CDR3 sequence is 15 residues long. Germline CDR1 LNHDA, CDR2 SQIVND (reference sequence). V lost 7 bases and J lost 6, with 19 bases in between. The CDR3 region has the DNA TGTGCCAGTAAGGGTTCAGTAGCGCCTAGCAATGAGCAGTTCTTC. Translating it yields CASKGSVAPSNEQFF.

The chain combines TRBV7-2 with TRBJ2-1; D is unclear. The germline V and J ends were trimmed by 5 bases and 7 bases, with 12 bases remaining between them. Germline lookup yields CDR1 SGHTA and CDR2 FQGNSA. The CDR3 loop spans 13 amino acids. In nucleotides, the CDR3 is TGTGCCAGCAGCCTTATTGAGGATAATGAGCAGTTCTTC. Protein product: CASSLIEDNEQFF.

This clone was observed a few times. J is TRBJ2-5 and V is TRBV7-2; D is possibly TRBD2 (6 bases). CDR3 length equals 15 residues. In germline, CDR1 is SGHTA, CDR2 FQGNSA. V was shortened by 3 bases and J by 4 bases, with 15 bases between the two germline ends. CDR3: CASSFSERVGETQYF. The CDR3 nucleotides read TGTGCCAGCAGCTTTTCAGAGCGGGTCGGAGAGACCCAGTACTTC.

The rearrangement joins TRBV7-2 to TRBJ2-7; D could derive from TRBD1 or TRBD2 (5 bases each). Trimming pared 1 base from V and 8 bases from J, leaving 15 bases between. Looked up from germline, CDR1 is SGHTA and CDR2 is FQGNSA. The CDR3 spans 14 residues. DNA for the CDR3: TGTGCCAGCAGCTTAGATTATCAACCGGGACAGCAGTACTTC. This codes for CASSLDYQPGQQYF.

The chain employs TRBV6-5 and TRBJ2-1; maybe TRBD2 (5 bases). V dropped 4 bases and J dropped 2 bases, with 12 bases sitting between them. Germline V gene lookup returns CDR1 MNHEY and CDR2 SVGAGI. CDR3 size: 15 residues. CDR3 sequence: CASSSGSPAYNEQFF. The CDR3 coding sequence is TGTGCCAGCAGTTCGGGGTCTCCGGCCTACAATGAGCAGTTCTTC.

This clone has more than one count but fewer than ten. The chain has TRBV7-2 and TRBJ2-4; D remains unclear. Between the trimmed V and J ends, which lost 2 bases and 0 bases, there was a span of 5 bases. From germline, CDR1 is SGHTA and CDR2 FQGNSA. There are 14 residues in the CDR3. Here the CDR3 reads CASSLNVAKNIQYF. Here the CDR3 DNA reads TGTGCCAGCAGCTTAAACGTAGCCAAAAACATTCAGTACTTC.

The V call is TRBV5-1, the J call TRBJ2-7; 7 bases are shared with TRBD1. Germline V CDR1 and CDR2: SGHRS, YFSETQ. This CDR3 is built from 14 residues. With 4 bases clipped from V and 3 bases from J, the junction kept 7 bases outside the gene matches. The CDR3 loop reads CASSLTGLYYEQYF. CDR3 DNA sequence: TGCGCCAGCAGCCTGACAGGGTTATACTACGAGCAGTACTTC.

The chain recombines TRBV19 with TRBJ1-2; 7 bases match TRBD1. Germline CDR1 LNHDA, CDR2 SQIVND (reference sequence). This CDR3 comprises 15 residues. V shed 7 bases, J shed 6 bases, and the junction held 14 bases outside the gene matches. CDR3 loop: CASNSIDRVVNGYTF. DNA of the CDR3: TGTGCCAGTAACTCCATCGACAGGGTTGTAAATGGCTACACCTTC.

The V gene is TRBV18, the J gene TRBJ2-3; weak D call: TRBD1 (6 bases). Per the germline V gene, CDR1 is KGHSH and CDR2 is LQKENI. The CDR3 covers 13 residues. Trimming left V 3 bases short and J 2 bases short, with 6 bases between. CDR3 sequence (DNA): TGTGCCAGCTCACCGGGACACACAGATACGCAGTATTTT. It is translated as CASSPGHTDTQYF. Full variable domain (rest looked up from reference TRBV18 and TRBJ2-3): NAGVMQNPRHLVRRRGQEARLRCSPMKGHSHVYWYRQLPEEGLKFMVYLQKENIIDESGMPKERFSAEFPKEGPSILRIQQVVRGDSAAYFCASSPGHTDTQYFGPGTRLTVL.

In its sample, this clone was seen once. The chain employs TRBV25-1 and TRBJ1-4; no reliable D call. The CDR3 spans 17 residues. Per the germline V gene, CDR1 is MGHDK and CDR2 is SYGVNS. The germline V and J ends were trimmed by 2 bases and 10 bases, with 23 bases remaining between them. The CDR3 spells CASSETGSFPAGGKLFF. DNA of the CDR3: TGTGCCAGCAGTGAAACGGGCTCTTTCCCGGCCGGTGGAAAACTGTTTTTT. The whole variable domain, remainder taken from reference TRBV25-1 and TRBJ1-4, is EADIYQTPRYLVIGTGKKITLECSQTMGHDKMYWYQQDPGMELHLIHYSYGVNSTEKGDLSSESTVSRIRTEHFPLTLESARPSHTSQYLCASSETGSFPAGGKLFFGSGTQLSVL.

This clone was observed many times. The sample contains more than one DNA sequence encoding this CDR3. The chain combines TRBV7-2 with TRBJ1-5; no reliable D call. In germline, CDR1 is SGHTA, CDR2 FQGNSA. The CDR3 is 13 amino acids. V dropped 4 bases and J dropped 2 bases, with 6 bases sitting between them. Here the CDR3 DNA reads TGTGCCAGCAGCTACCGGGGCAATCAGCCCCAGCATTTT. Translation gives CASSYRGNQPQHF.

The J gene is TRBJ2-4, the V gene TRBV9; possible D gene TRBD2, 5 bases. The CDR3 length is 16 residues. Germline V CDR1 and CDR2: SGDLS, YYNGEE. The V end was cut by 4 bases, the J end by 1 base, with 15 bases between. CDR3 nucleotide sequence: TGTGCCAGCAGCCCGAGAAGGGAGACGGCCAAAAACATTCAGTACTTC. Its translation is CASSPRRETAKNIQYF.

Points on this clone: This may arise from a read error, as a much more abundant clone is one base away. The sample carries other DNA sequences with the same CDR3. The CDR3: CASSEGPRSVYRKETQYF. The CDR3 DNA sequence: TGTGCCAGCAGTGAAGGGCCGCGGTCGGTGTATCGGAAAGAGACCCAGTACTTC. The chain combines TRBV25-1 with TRBJ2-5; D ambiguous. The CDR3 extends over 18 amino acids. The V and J ends lost 2 bases and 3 bases respectively, with 22 bases between them. Germline CDR1 is MGHDK and CDR2 is SYGVNS.

The chain employs TRBV5-1 and TRBJ2-5, with D tentatively TRBD1 (6 bases). This CDR3 comprises 14 residues. V was shortened by 4 bases and J by 5 bases, with 15 bases between the two germline ends. Germline-derived CDR1 and CDR2 are SGHRS and YFSETQ. The CDR3 DNA reads as TGCGCCAGCAGCCCAGGGGCCGAAGAGGAGACCCAGTACTTC. Amino acids: CASSPGAEEETQYF.

V is TRBV5-4 and J is TRBJ1-1, with D tentatively TRBD1 (5 bases). The CDR3 length is 16 residues. The germline gives CDR1 SGHNT, CDR2 YYREEE (reference sequence). Trimming stripped 2 bases from V and 0 bases from J, with 14 bases between. This CDR3 is CASSLGAHPVNTEAFF. The CDR3 DNA sequence: TGTGCCAGCAGCTTAGGGGCCCACCCTGTGAACACTGAAGCTTTCTTT.

This chain connects TRBV4-2 to TRBJ2-7; D may correspond to TRBD1 or TRBD2 (5 bases each). V was trimmed by 3 bases and J by 2 bases, leaving 17 bases between them. The CDR3 runs to 16 residues. Germline V CDR1 and CDR2: LGHNA, YNFKEQ. The CDR3 loop reads CASSQRDRDPTYEQYF. In nucleotides, the CDR3 is TGTGCCAGCAGCCAGAGGGACCGGGATCCTACCTACGAGCAGTACTTC.

This rearrangement joins TRBV7-8 to TRBJ1-2; D is unclear. V lost 2 bases and J lost 0, with 10 bases in between. There are 15 residues in the CDR3. Germline-derived CDR1 and CDR2 are SGHVS and FQNEAQ. The DNA for the CDR3 is TGTGCCAGCAGCTTACGGGGATATACTAACTATGGCTACACCTTC. Translating gives CASSLRGYTNYGYTF. Full variable domain (outside the CDR3, taken from reference TRBV7-8 and TRBJ1-2): GAGVSQSPRYKVAKRGQDVALRCDPISGHVSLFWYQQALGQGPEFLTYFQNEAQLDKSGLPSDRFFAERPEGSVSTLKIQRTQQEDSAVYLCASSLRGYTNYGYTFGSGTRLTVV.

This clone has only a few counts. V usage is TRBV6-4 and J usage is TRBJ2-7; no clear D. CDR3 length: 9 amino acids. V dropped 8 bases and J dropped 9 bases, with 8 bases sitting between them. Germline values: CDR1 MRHNA, CDR2 SNTAGT. The CDR3 bases are TGTGCCAGCGGAATGCCGCAGTACTTC. Encoded protein: CASGMPQYF.

The chain combines TRBV29-1 with TRBJ2-5; the D gene is possibly TRBD1 (6 bases). The V end was cut by 2 bases, the J end by 11 bases, with 18 bases between. Germline CDR1 and CDR2: SQVTM and ANQGSEA. The CDR3 contains 13 residues. CDR3 sequence reads: CSVETPGADEQYF. The CDR3, as DNA: TGCAGCGTTGAAACCCCAGGGGCGGATGAGCAGTACTTC.

The CDR3 reads CASSLTRADSYEQYF. CDR3 DNA: TGCGCCAGCAGCTTGACGAGGGCCGATTCCTACGAGCAGTACTTC. V usage is TRBV5-1 and J usage is TRBJ2-7, with D possibly being TRBD2 (5 bases). Deletions cut 1 base from V and 1 base from J, with 12 bases between. CDR3 size: 15 residues. The germline gives CDR1 SGHRS, CDR2 YFSETQ.